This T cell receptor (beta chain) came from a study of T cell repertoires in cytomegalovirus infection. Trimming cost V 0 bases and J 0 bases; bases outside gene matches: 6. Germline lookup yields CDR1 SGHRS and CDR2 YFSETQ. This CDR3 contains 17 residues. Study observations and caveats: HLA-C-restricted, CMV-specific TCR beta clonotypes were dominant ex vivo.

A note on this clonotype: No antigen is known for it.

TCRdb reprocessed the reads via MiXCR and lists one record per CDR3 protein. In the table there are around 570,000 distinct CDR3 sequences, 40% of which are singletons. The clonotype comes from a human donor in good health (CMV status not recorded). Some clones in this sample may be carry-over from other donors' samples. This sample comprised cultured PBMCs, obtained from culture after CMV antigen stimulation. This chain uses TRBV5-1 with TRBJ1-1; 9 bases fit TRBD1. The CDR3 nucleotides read TGCGCCAGCAGCTTGGGCTACAGGGGGCGGATGAACACTGAAGCTTTCTTT. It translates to CASSLGYRGRMNTEAFF.